These T cell receptor beta chains were read from a single sample in a study of cytomegalovirus exposure and HLA in healthy donors. Measured with immunoSEQ multiplex PCR; TCRdb has only the in-frame clones, and not every one. The data show around 75,000 clones, and the top ten clones hold approximately 14%. Source material: PBMCs. These receptor sequences come from a man in his fifties in good health and CMV-seropositive. The CDR3 runs from the conserved cysteine through the conserved F or W. D genes are given only for firm matches.

j_gene | d_gene | v_gene | CDR3aa | CDR3nt
TRBJ2-3 | TRBD1 | TRBV9 | CASSVEGATDTQYF | TGTGCCAGCAGCGTAGAGGGGGCCACAGATACGCAGTATTTT
TRBJ2-2 | - | TRBV7-2 | CASSVGPGTLTGELFF | TGTGCCAGCAGCGTAGGCCCCGGGACACTGACCGGGGAGCTGTTTTTT
TRBJ1-4 | TRBD1 | TRBV5-1 | CASHTGTEGEKLFF | TGCGCCAGCCACACCGGGACAGAGGGTGAAAAACTGTTTTTT
TRBJ2-6 | TRBD1 | TRBV19 | CARTIPGQGFLSGANVLTF | TGTGCCCGTACGATCCCGGGACAGGGTTTTCTCTCTGGGGCCAACGTCCTGACTTTC
TRBJ1-1 | - | TRBV7-3 | CASSLVGGDGTEAFF | TGTGCCAGCAGCTTAGTTGGCGGGGATGGTACTGAAGCTTTCTTT
TRBJ2-5 | TRBD1 | TRBV6-6 | CASSYSAGTEIQYF | TGTGCCAGCAGTTACTCAGCAGGGACAGAGATCCAGTACTTC
TRBJ2-1 | TRBD1 | TRBV5-4 | CASSLTGTGAHEQFF | TGTGCCAGCAGCTTAACCGGGACAGGGGCGCATGAGCAGTTCTTC
TRBJ1-1 | TRBD1 | TRBV7-9 | CASSLSGGKAFF | TGTGCCAGCAGCTTATCAGGGGGCAAAGCTTTCTTT
TRBJ1-1 | - | TRBV6-6 | CASSYWAGLNTEAFF | TGTGCCAGCAGTTACTGGGCAGGGTTGAACACTGAAGCTTTCTTT
TRBJ1-1 | TRBD1 | TRBV6-1 | CASSDGAGGTEAFF | TGTGCCAGCAGTGACGGGGCAGGGGGCACTGAAGCTTTCTTT
TRBJ1-3 | - | TRBV9 | CASSVSGTQSSGNTIYF | TGTGCCAGCAGCGTGTCGGGGACACAGAGCTCTGGAAACACCATATATTTT
TRBJ2-1 | - | TRBV6-1 | CASRAGYYNEQFF | TGTGCCAGCAGGGCAGGGTACTACAATGAGCAGTTCTTC
TRBJ2-5 | TRBD1 | TRBV7-2 | CASSLATGVETQYF | TGTGCCAGCAGCTTAGCGACAGGGGTAGAGACCCAGTACTTC
TRBJ2-1 | - | TRBV5-4 | CASSLVGGEQFF | TGTGCCAGCAGCTTGGTAGGAGGAGAGCAGTTCTTC
TRBJ2-1 | TRBD1 | TRBV28 | CASSLQGASYNEQFF | TGTGCCAGCAGTTTACAGGGGGCATCCTACAATGAGCAGTTCTTC
TRBJ2-3 | TRBD2 | TRBV19 | CVTSKLEGLAVSTDTQYF | TGTGTCACAAGTAAGTTGGAGGGTCTAGCGGTTAGCACAGATACGCAGTATTTT
TRBJ2-6 | - | TRBV5-1 | CASSYGGDLSGANVLTF | TGCGCCAGCAGCTATGGTGGAGACCTCTCTGGGGCCAACGTCCTGACTTTC
TRBJ2-3 | - | TRBV4-1 | CASSRGGITDTQYF | TGCGCCAGCAGCCGAGGTGGAATAACAGATACGCAGTATTTT
TRBJ2-3 | - | TRBV29-1 | CSVDALEDTQYF | TGCAGCGTTGACGCACTTGAAGATACGCAGTATTTT
TRBJ2-6 | TRBD1 | TRBV10-3 | CAITDRQGLSSGANVLTF | TGTGCCATCACTGACCGACAGGGGCTAAGCTCTGGGGCCAACGTCCTGACTTTC
TRBJ2-7 | - | TRBV9 | CASSVGDSSYEQYF | TGTGCCAGCAGCGTAGGAGACTCCTCCTACGAGCAGTACTTC
TRBJ1-1 | - | TRBV2 | CASRDMGTEAFF | TGTGCCAGCAGGGACATGGGCACTGAAGCTTTCTTT
TRBJ1-1 | - | TRBV14 | CASSQSLSEAFF | TGTGCCAGCAGCCAATCCCTCTCTGAAGCTTTCTTT
TRBJ2-5 | - | TRBV5-4 | CASSFRDPGAETQYF | TGTGCCAGCAGCTTCCGGGACCCAGGGGCCGAGACCCAGTACTTC
TRBJ1-2 | TRBD1 | TRBV5-1 | CASSVGQGNDGYTF | TGCGCCAGCAGCGTCGGACAGGGTAACGATGGCTACACCTTC
TRBJ1-6 | - | TRBV9 | CASAGALNSPLHF | TGTGCCTCCGCGGGGGCCCTTAATTCACCCCTCCACTTT
TRBJ2-5 | - | TRBV7-3 | CASSLMGATQETQYF | TGTGCCAGCAGCCTCATGGGAGCTACACAAGAGACCCAGTACTTC
TRBJ2-3 | TRBD2 | TRBV5-1 | CASSLGGGFTDTQYF | TGCGCCAGCAGCTTGGGGGGGGGTTTCACAGATACGCAGTATTTT
TRBJ1-1 | - | TRBV30 | CAWRLLTHTEAFF | TGTGCCTGGAGGCTCCTCACACACACTGAAGCTTTCTTT
TRBJ1-2 | - | TRBV7-8 | CASSLTQAQLYNYGYTF | TGTGCCAGCAGCTTAACGCAGGCCCAGCTCTATAACTATGGCTACACCTTC
TRBJ2-1 | - | TRBV6-1 | CASSEFGGDSQSRFF | TGTGCCAGCAGTGAATTTGGCGGGGATAGCCAGTCCCGGTTCTTC
TRBJ1-2 | TRBD1 | TRBV7-3 | CASSLTGDGYTF | TGTGCCAGCAGCCTTACAGGGGATGGCTACACCTTC
TRBJ2-1 | TRBD2 | TRBV4-1 | CASSQVLTSGRNEQFF | TGCGCCAGCAGCCAAGTACTGACTAGCGGGCGGAATGAGCAGTTCTTC
TRBJ2-5 | TRBD1 | TRBV29-1 | CSVKTGQETQYF | TGCAGCGTAAAGACAGGGCAAGAGACCCAGTACTTC
TRBJ1-1 | - | TRBV6-4 | CASSAHSPRNTEAFF | TGTGCCAGCAGTGCCCACAGCCCCCGGAACACTGAAGCTTTCTTT
TRBJ1-3 | - | TRBV10-2 | CATRVDSGNTIYF | TGCGCAACCCGGGTTGACTCTGGAAACACCATATATTTT
TRBJ1-2 | - | TRBV6-6 | CASSYSLEYTF | TGTGCCAGCAGTTACTCATTAGAGTACACCTTC
TRBJ2-1 | - | TRBV4-1 | CASSQGRTNEQFF | TGCGCCAGCAGCCAGGGCAGAACCAATGAGCAGTTCTTC
TRBJ2-7 | - | TRBV5-1 | CASSLAGRSYEQYF | TGCGCCAGCAGCTTAGCGGGCCGATCCTACGAGCAGTACTTC
TRBJ2-5 | TRBD1 | TRBV27 | CASSLGRGLGKTQYF | TGTGCCAGCAGTTTAGGCAGGGGGCTCGGTAAGACCCAGTACTTC
TRBJ2-7 | TRBD1 | TRBV19 | CASSESGGEQYF | TGTGCCAGCTCTGAATCAGGGGGCGAGCAGTACTTC
TRBJ1-5 | TRBD1 | TRBV5-8 | CASSSRQGVRGNQPQHF | TGTGCCAGCAGCTCCCGACAGGGGGTAAGAGGTAATCAGCCCCAGCATTTT